This T cell receptor beta chain comes out of a study of cytomegalovirus exposure and HLA in healthy donors. Use of 60 Vbeta and 13 Jbeta primers characterized the PCR. The repertoire was sequenced with immunoSEQ multiplex PCR; TCRdb's copy has only in-frame clones and lacks some. There are around 170,000 clones in the sample; around four fifths occur only once, and 0.7% to 0.95% lies in the top ten. Germline CDR1 reads MNHEY; CDR2 reads SMNVEV (reference sequence). CDR3 size: 13 residues. The V and J ends lost 11 bases and 0 bases respectively, with 13 bases between them. The genes are TRBV27 and TRBJ2-5, with a weak D call TRBD2 (6 bases). The sample comprised PBMCs. This TCR was recovered from a woman between 18 and 30 years old in good health and CMV-seronegative. CDR3 sequence reads: CASGSGYQETQYF. The CDR3 DNA follows: TGTGCCTCGGGAAGCGGGTACCAAGAGACCCAGTACTTC.